This passage covers 28 T cell receptor beta chains from one sample sequenced in a study of cytomegalovirus exposure and HLA in healthy donors (dated by TCRdb to about 2017). Library creation used the immunoSEQ multiplex PCR assay. A mixture of 60 forward primers for TCR Vbeta segments and 13 reverse primers for TCR Jbeta segments was used in the multiplex PCR. TCRdb re-hosts the immuneACCESS table, in-frame sequences only. Its copies lack some clones; in the studies checked, an unresolved V gene accounts for under half of them, and the cause for the rest is not known. Here the sample has approximately 77,000 clones; roughly 70% occur a single time. The ten largest account for roughly 4.9% of the sample. The sample consisted of PBMCs. The receptors shown here come from a man aged 60 to 69 in good health and CMV-seropositive.

The rearrangement joins TRBV6-5 to TRBJ2-7; tentative D call: TRBD1 (6 bases). Germline V gene lookup returns CDR1 MNHEY and CDR2 SVGAGI. CDR3 size: 14 residues. V shed 5 bases and J shed 0 bases, with 11 bases lying between them. The CDR3 sequence is CASSANRASYEQYF. CDR3 in DNA: TGTGCCAGCAGTGCCAACAGGGCCTCCTACGAGCAGTACTTC.

This sequence joins TRBV4-3 and TRBJ2-3, with D uncertain. The V end lost 0 bases, the J end lost 2 bases, and 15 bases lay between the germline ends. Germline V gives CDR1 LGHNA, CDR2 YSLEER. This CDR3 contains 17 residues. This chain's CDR3 is CASSQDGGNRDTDTQYF. For the CDR3, the DNA is TGCGCCAGCAGCCAAGATGGCGGCAACCGAGACACAGATACGCAGTATTTT.

The J gene is TRBJ1-1, the V gene TRBV28; tentatively, D is TRBD1 (6 bases). Per the germline V gene, CDR1 is MDHEN and CDR2 is SYDVKM. The CDR3 runs 15 residues. Trimming took 6 bases from V and 0 from J, leaving 14 bases between them. The CDR3 protein is CASRDWGQMNTEAFF. In DNA form, the CDR3 reads TGTGCCAGCAGGGATTGGGGGCAGATGAACACTGAAGCTTTCTTT.

V gene TRBV7-6 combines with J gene TRBJ2-1; 9 bases map to TRBD1. The CDR3 runs 15 residues. Losses at the gene ends were 2 bases for V and 7 bases for J; bases not matched to a gene: 6. Germline V lookup: CDR1 SGHVS, CDR2 FNYEAQ. DNA for the CDR3: TGTGCCAGCAGCTTACTACCGGGACAGGGTAATGAGCAGTTCTTC. Translation gives CASSLLPGQGNEQFF.

This clone was detected only once. V is TRBV19 and J is TRBJ2-7, with 10 bases fitting TRBD1. The CDR3 is 14 residues long. J was trimmed by 5 bases and V by 6 bases; bases with no gene match: 7. Germline loops: CDR1 LNHDA, CDR2 SQIVND (reference sequence). CDR3 sequence: CASSFRDRGNEQYF. CDR3 bases: TGTGCCAGTAGCTTCCGGGACAGGGGTAACGAGCAGTACTTC.

The V gene is TRBV19, the J gene TRBJ1-4; 7 nucleotides align to TRBD1. This CDR3 is built from 13 residues. V shed 7 bases, J shed 7 bases, and the junction held 6 bases outside the gene matches. Germline lookup yields CDR1 LNHDA and CDR2 SQIVND (reference sequence). The CDR3 sequence: CASIDRVAEKLFF. The DNA for the CDR3 is TGTGCCAGTATAGACAGGGTAGCTGAAAAACTGTTTTTT.

This clone was seen a few times. The V and J genes are TRBV28 and TRBJ2-7; no clear D gene. The CDR3 is 12 residues long. V lost 1 base, J lost 4 bases, and 5 bases lay in between. CDR1 is MDHEN, CDR2 SYDVKM, per germline. The CDR3 region has the DNA TGTGCCAGCAGTTTATATCGGTACGAGCAGTACTTC. Residues: CASSLYRYEQYF.

The V and J genes are TRBV6-5 and TRBJ2-7, with D maybe TRBD2 (5 bases). The CDR3 is 14 residues long. The V gene lost 0 bases and the J gene lost 1 base, with 7 bases spanning the gap. Germline V gene sequence: CDR1 MNHEY, CDR2 SVGAGI. For the CDR3, the DNA is TGTGCCAGCAGTTACTCGCCGGGATCCTACGAGCAGTACTTC. Translation gives CASSYSPGSYEQYF.

V usage is TRBV5-1 and J usage is TRBJ1-5; TRBD1 might be the D (6 bases). CDR3 size: 14 residues. Per germline, CDR1 SGHRS and CDR2 YFSETQ. Trimming removed 2 bases from V and 6 bases from J, with 12 bases in between. The CDR3 spells CASSFTGMGQPQHF. CDR3 bases: TGCGCCAGCAGCTTTACAGGGATGGGTCAGCCCCAGCATTTT.

This chain uses TRBV2 with TRBJ1-4, with a weak D call TRBD1 (5 bases). There are 14 residues in the CDR3. Germline V gene data show CDR1 as SNHLY and CDR2 as FYNNEI. The ends were cut back, 4 bases at V and 6 bases at J, with 12 bases in the middle. In DNA, the CDR3 is TGTGCCAGCAGTGTCCAAGGAGGGGATGAAAAACTGTTTTTT. Its protein product is CASSVQGGDEKLFF.

This chain uses TRBV6-1 with TRBJ2-7, with a weak D call TRBD1 (5 bases). Germline CDR1 is MNHNS and CDR2 is SASEGT. The CDR3 is 14 residues long. V was trimmed by 7 bases and J by 1 base, leaving 14 bases between them. CDR3 in amino acids: CASKDSLGSYEQYF. CDR3 nucleotide sequence: TGTGCCAGCAAAGACAGCCTGGGGTCCTACGAGCAGTACTTC.

The chain links TRBV11-3 to TRBJ2-3; 8 positions match TRBD2. The CDR3 spans 15 residues. Germline-derived CDR1 and CDR2 are SGHNT and YENEEA. J lost 2 bases, V lost 3 bases, and 4 bases had no gene match. The CDR3 sequence: CASSLAGGSTDTQYF. In DNA form, the CDR3 reads TGTGCCAGCAGCTTGGCGGGAGGTTCCACAGATACGCAGTATTTT.

The chain joins TRBV18 to TRBJ1-1; D not certain. The CDR3 sequence is 15 residues long. Germline V gives CDR1 KGHSH, CDR2 LQKENI. The germline V and J ends were trimmed by 8 bases and 1 base, with 17 bases remaining between them. This chain's CDR3 is CASRPRGGKNTEAFF. In DNA, the CDR3 is TGTGCCAGCCGACCCCGGGGAGGGAAGAACACTGAAGCTTTCTTT.

The V and J genes are TRBV27 and TRBJ1-2; TRBD1 might be the D (6 bases). The CDR3 extends over 13 amino acids. The germline V gene has CDR1 MNHEY and CDR2 SMNVEV (reference sequence). Trimming cost V 3 bases and J 8 bases, with 13 bases left between them. The chain's CDR3 is CASSFRDNLGYTF. CDR3 DNA sequence: TGTGCCAGCAGTTTCAGGGACAACCTAGGCTACACCTTC.

This chain uses TRBV5-1 with TRBJ2-3, with 9 bases that match TRBD1. Germline lookup yields CDR1 SGHRS and CDR2 YFSETQ. The CDR3 has 15 residues. J gave up 5 bases and V 4 bases, and 8 bases lay outside the gene matches. The CDR3 region is CASSLRDRAGDTQYF. Here the CDR3 DNA reads TGCGCCAGCAGCCTGAGGGACAGGGCCGGAGATACGCAGTATTTT.

This sequence joins TRBV28 and TRBJ1-4; possible D gene TRBD1, 5 bases. Trimming took 4 bases from V and 8 from J, leaving 17 bases between them. Germline CDR1 and CDR2: MDHEN and SYDVKM. This CDR3 is 15 amino acids long. The CDR3 region is CASSSPGREGEKLFF. In DNA, the CDR3 is TGTGCCAGCAGTTCCCCAGGGAGGGAGGGAGAAAAACTGTTTTTT.

The rearrangement uses TRBV10-3 and TRBJ1-2; perhaps TRBD1 as D (5 bases). Per the germline V gene, CDR1 is ENHRY and CDR2 is SYGVKD. The CDR3 is 13 amino acids. V lost 6 bases, J lost 2 bases, and 10 bases lay in between. CDR3 nucleotide sequence: TGTGCCATCAGCCGCGGGGGGAACTATGGCTACACCTTC. Residues: CAISRGGNYGYTF.

V gene TRBV5-1 combines with J gene TRBJ1-2; D is possibly TRBD1 (5 bases). CDR3 length: 14 amino acids. Between the trimmed V and J ends, which lost 3 bases and 4 bases, there was a span of 13 bases. In germline, CDR1 is SGHRS, CDR2 YFSETQ. The CDR3 DNA follows: TGCGCCAGCAGCTCCCTCACAGGACCCTATGGCTACACCTTC. Protein product: CASSSLTGPYGYTF.

The chain carries TRBV6-6 and TRBJ2-1, with 9 positions matching TRBD2. The trim removed 0 bases at V and 4 bases at J, leaving 4 bases unmatched. The CDR3 sequence is 16 residues long. From germline, CDR1 is MNHNY and CDR2 SVGAGI (reference sequence). This chain's CDR3 is CASSYSLAGTYNEQFF. The CDR3 nucleotides read TGTGCCAGCAGTTACTCGCTAGCGGGGACTTACAATGAGCAGTTCTTC.

The chain uses TRBV28 and TRBJ1-1, with TRBD1 identical over 7 bases. With V trimmed by 7 bases and J by 9 bases, 8 bases remained unmatched. CDR3 length: 12 amino acids. Per germline, CDR1 MDHEN and CDR2 SYDVKM. CDR3 nucleotides: TGTGCCAGCACCATGACAGGGAGTCAAGCTTTCTTT. It codes for CASTMTGSQAFF.

The sample holds a few counts of this clone. J is TRBJ2-1 and V is TRBV2, with TRBD2 as a possible D gene (5 bases). With 11 bases removed from V and 1 base from J, the gap between germline ends came to 12 bases. Per germline, CDR1 SNHLY and CDR2 FYNNEI. The CDR3 runs 13 residues. The CDR3 spells CAWRLSSYNEQFF. The CDR3 nucleotides read TGTGCCTGGAGGCTTTCATCCTACAATGAGCAGTTCTTC.

The chain uses TRBV15 and TRBJ1-1; D remains ambiguous. Germline CDR1 is LNHNV and CDR2 is YYDKDF (reference sequence). This CDR3 has 15 residues. Deletions cut 0 bases from V and 11 bases from J, with 19 bases between. The CDR3, as DNA: TGTGCCACCAGCAGAGATCCCCCACAATGGCACCCGGCTTTCTTT. It is translated as CATSRDPPQWHPAFF.

J is TRBJ1-2 and V is TRBV9; 9 bases align to TRBD1. The germline V gene has CDR1 SGDLS and CDR2 YYNGEE. The CDR3 runs to 14 residues. Trimming took 3 bases from V and 7 from J; bases not matched to a gene: 7. The CDR3 protein is CASSASDRGFGYTF. The CDR3, as DNA: TGTGCCAGCAGCGCGTCGGACAGGGGCTTTGGCTACACCTTC.

This clone has just one count. The V call is TRBV28, the J call TRBJ1-2, with a weak D call TRBD1 (5 bases). Trimming took 2 bases from V and 7 from J, leaving 5 bases between them. This CDR3 contains 11 residues. Germline-derived CDR1 and CDR2 are MDHEN and SYDVKM. This chain's CDR3 is CASSLRGGYTF. CDR3 sequence (DNA): TGTGCCAGCAGTTTAAGGGGTGGCTACACCTTC.

This sequence joins TRBV2 and TRBJ1-3; weak D call: TRBD1 (5 bases). Germline V gives CDR1 SNHLY, CDR2 FYNNEI. CDR3 length: 13 residues. The germline V and J ends were trimmed by 6 bases and 8 bases, with 14 bases remaining between them. The CDR3 sequence is CASSDEVGHTIYF. The CDR3 nucleotides read TGTGCCAGCAGCGACGAAGTGGGGCACACCATATATTTT.

This clone was counted a few times. The CDR3 here is CASSIGTGAYNEQFF. In DNA, the CDR3 is TGTGCCAGTAGTATAGGGACAGGTGCCTACAATGAGCAGTTCTTC. This chain uses TRBV19 with TRBJ2-1; 7 bases are a match to TRBD1. Germline loops: CDR1 LNHDA, CDR2 SQIVND (reference sequence). The CDR3 consists of 15 residues. With 1 base clipped from V and 2 bases from J, the junction kept 2 bases outside the gene matches.

The rearrangement uses TRBV20-1 and TRBJ2-1; D ambiguous. In germline, CDR1 is DFQATT, CDR2 SNEGSKA (reference sequence). CDR3 size: 11 residues. Trimming stripped 6 bases from V and 7 bases from J, with 10 bases between. The CDR3 nucleotides are TGCAGTGCCCCAGGTGCTAATGAGCAGTTCTTC. This codes for CSAPGANEQFF.

The V call is TRBV11-3, the J call TRBJ2-1, with a tentative D call TRBD1 (5 bases). V lost 0 bases and J lost 8, with 8 bases in between. Germline CDR1 and CDR2: SGHNT and YENEEA. CDR3 size: 13 residues. The CDR3 loop is CASSLDKGYEQFF. CDR3 in DNA: TGTGCCAGCAGCTTAGATAAGGGGTATGAGCAGTTCTTC.